What follows are 30 T cell receptor beta chains derived from one specimen sequenced in a study of cytomegalovirus exposure and HLA in healthy donors. 13 Jbeta primers and 60 Vbeta primers were used for the PCR. The method was immunoSEQ multiplex PCR; TCRdb's version includes in-frame clones alone and lacks a portion of them. The data hold approximately 170,000 clones, with 85% observed a single time. Specimen: PBMCs. These receptor sequences come from a boy between 2 and 10 years old in good health and CMV-seronegative.

Worth noting for this clone: One junction end does not reproduce the germline sequence, and a read error may be involved. The CDR3 protein is CSSSGIRDRGSYEQYF. The CDR3 bases are TGTTCCAGCAGCGGAATCCGGGACAGGGGATCCTACGAGCAGTACTTC. V usage is TRBV7-9 and J usage is TRBJ2-7; 10 bases align to TRBD1. The V gene's germline CDR1 is SEHNR and CDR2 FQNEAQ (reference sequence). This CDR3 region has 16 residues.

The V and J genes are TRBV2 and TRBJ2-2; 14 nucleotides line up with TRBD2. There are 19 residues in the CDR3. Trimming at V came to 7 bases and at J to 0 bases, leaving 10 bases not matched to a gene. CDR1 SNHLY and CDR2 FYNNEI come from the germline V gene. Written as DNA, the CDR3 is TGTGCCAGCACCAGAGGGACTAGCGGGGGCCCTACGAACACCGGGGAGCTGTTTTTT. Its protein product is CASTRGTSGGPTNTGELFF.

This sequence joins TRBV7-8 and TRBJ2-2, with TRBD1 identical over 9 bases. This CDR3 region has 17 residues. The trim removed 6 bases at V and 3 bases at J, leaving 11 bases unmatched. The germline CDR1 and CDR2 sequences are SGHVS and FQNEAQ. The CDR3, as DNA: TGTGCCAGCAGTCCTATCGTGGACAGGGGAGACACCGGGGAGCTGTTTTTT. This translates into CASSPIVDRGDTGELFF. Drawing the rest from reference TRBV7-8 and TRBJ2-2, the complete variable domain is GAGVSQSPRYKVAKRGQDVALRCDPISGHVSLFWYQQALGQGPEFLTYFQNEAQLDKSGLPSDRFFAERPEGSVSTLKIQRTQQEDSAVYLCASSPIVDRGDTGELFFGEGSRLTVL.

J is TRBJ2-7 and V is TRBV6-1; D is perhaps TRBD1 (5 bases). V was cut by 1 base and J by 0 bases, with 13 bases left in between. This CDR3 has 16 residues. The germline V gene encodes CDR1 MNHNS and CDR2 SASEGT. The CDR3 sequence: CASSEETWTISYEQYV. The CDR3 DNA sequence: TGTGCCAGCAGTGAAGAGACTTGGACAATCTCCTACGAGCAGTACGTC.

J is TRBJ2-5 and V is TRBV30; 9 nucleotides line up with TRBD1. Per the germline V gene, CDR1 is GTSNPN and CDR2 is SVGIG (reference sequence). V lost 4 bases and J lost 2; bases outside the gene matches: 2. The CDR3 is 13 amino acids. The CDR3 loop reads CAWTGTGQETQYF. The CDR3 nucleotides are TGTGCCTGGACCGGGACAGGGCAAGAGACCCAGTACTTC.

The chain carries TRBV5-4 and TRBJ2-5; 8 bases line up with TRBD2. The CDR3 contains 15 residues. In germline, CDR1 is SGHNT, CDR2 YYREEE (reference sequence). V lost 4 bases and J lost 0; bases outside the gene matches: 5. CDR3 coding DNA: TGTGCCAGCAGCCCCGGGGGGGCGGACCAAGAGACCCAGTACTTC. This sequence encodes CASSPGGADQETQYF.

This rearrangement joins TRBV19 to TRBJ1-2; D may be TRBD1 (6 bases). V dropped 6 bases and J dropped 4 bases, with 12 bases sitting between them. Per germline, CDR1 LNHDA and CDR2 SQIVND (reference sequence). The CDR3 runs to 13 residues. The CDR3 DNA follows: TGTGCCAGTAGCAAGACAGGCCTCTATGGCTACACCTTC. This gives the protein CASSKTGLYGYTF.

The chain links TRBV2 to TRBJ2-7; D possibly corresponds to TRBD1 (6 bases). The CDR3 is 13 amino acids. Germline V gives CDR1 SNHLY, CDR2 FYNNEI. V was cut by 4 bases and J by 6 bases, with 13 bases left in between. The DNA of the CDR3 is TGTGCCAGCAGTGCACAGGGATCGGGCGAGCAGTACGTC. It yields the protein CASSAQGSGEQYV.

This chain joins TRBV5-1 and TRBJ2-3; tentatively, D is TRBD2 (5 bases). The ends were cut back, 0 bases at V and 6 bases at J, with 14 bases in the middle. The CDR3 runs to 15 residues. Germline V CDR1 and CDR2: SGHRS, YFSETQ. The CDR3: CASSLGVGIWDTQYF. The CDR3 DNA follows: TGCGCCAGCAGCTTGGGAGTCGGGATTTGGGATACGCAGTATTTT.

This CDR3 is CASSERGNEQYF. The CDR3, as DNA: TGTGCCAGTAGTGAGAGGGGGAACGAGCAGTACTTC. The V and J genes are TRBV19 and TRBJ2-7, with D possibly being TRBD1 (6 bases). V lost 5 bases to trimming and J lost 5 bases, with 10 bases between them. Germline CDR1 is LNHDA and CDR2 is SQIVND (reference sequence). CDR3 length: 12 residues.

This chain joins TRBV12-5 and TRBJ2-3, with TRBD2 matching over 8 bases. This CDR3 is 14 amino acids long. Trimming removed 7 bases from V and 4 bases from J; junction bases left unmatched: 7. Germline values: CDR1 LGHNT, CDR2 FRNRAP. DNA of the CDR3: TGTGCTAGTGCCTCAGCGGGGGATTCAGATACGCAGTATTTT. This sequence encodes CASASAGDSDTQYF.

The chain recombines TRBV15 with TRBJ2-1; TRBD1 aligns across 7 bases. V lost 5 bases, J lost 1 base, and 8 bases stayed unmatched. CDR1 and CDR2 from the germline V gene are LNHNV and YYDKDF (reference sequence). The CDR3 loop spans 16 amino acids. CDR3: CATSGGQVISYNEQFF. The CDR3 coding sequence is TGTGCCACCAGCGGCGGACAGGTAATTTCCTACAATGAGCAGTTCTTC.

The J gene is TRBJ2-3, the V gene TRBV2; 14 positions agree with TRBD2. The CDR3 spans 18 residues. Germline lookup yields CDR1 SNHLY and CDR2 FYNNEI. The J segment lost 0 bases and the V segment lost 6 bases, leaving 8 bases of the junction unmatched. CDR3 coding DNA: TGTGCCAGCAGCGTCGGACTAGCGGGAGGAACTAGCACAGATACGCAGTATTTT. It is translated as CASSVGLAGGTSTDTQYF.

The chain recombines TRBV2 with TRBJ1-2, with TRBD1 matching over 10 bases. The CDR3 sequence is 15 residues long. Per the germline V gene, CDR1 is SNHLY and CDR2 is FYNNEI. Germline trimming cut 2 bases from V and 3 bases from J; bases unmatched to any gene: 3. CDR3 bases: TGTGCCAGCAGTGAACGGGACAGGGGAGACTATGGCTACACCTTC. Translating gives CASSERDRGDYGYTF.

The gene calls are TRBV13 and TRBJ1-1, with 8 bases identical to TRBD1. The J segment lost 7 bases and the V segment lost 5 bases, leaving 3 bases of the junction unmatched. From germline, CDR1 is PRHDT and CDR2 FYEKMQ (reference sequence). CDR3 length equals 12 residues. CDR3: CASSPGTGEAFF. The CDR3 nucleotides read TGTGCCAGCAGCCCAGGGACAGGTGAAGCTTTCTTT. The full variable domain, its missing parts supplied by reference TRBV13 and TRBJ1-1, is AAGVIQSPRHLIKEKRETATLKCYPIPRHDTVYWYQQGPGQDPQFLISFYEKMQSDKGSIPDRFSAQQFSDYHSELNMSSLELGDSALYFCASSPGTGEAFFGQGTRLTVV.

V usage is TRBV6-1 and J usage is TRBJ1-5, with a possible D match to TRBD1 (5 bases). Trimming cost V 0 bases and J 5 bases, with 11 bases left between them. This CDR3 comprises 15 residues. The germline CDR1 and CDR2 sequences are MNHNS and SASEGT. CDR3 nucleotide sequence: TGTGCCAGCAGTGAAGCCGGGGGGATCTATCAGCCCCAGCATTTT. Amino acids: CASSEAGGIYQPQHF.

The J gene is TRBJ2-7, the V gene TRBV6-1; a weak D match, TRBD2 (6 bases). CDR1 and CDR2 from the germline V gene are MNHNS and SASEGT. Deletions cut 6 bases from V and 1 base from J, with 13 bases between. The CDR3 extends over 14 amino acids. The CDR3 coding sequence is TGTGCCAGCAGGGGACTGCGACCTTCCTACGAGCAGTACGTC. This sequence encodes CASRGLRPSYEQYV.

The rearrangement joins TRBV27 to TRBJ2-2; D is ambiguous. V lost 5 bases to trimming and J lost 1 base, with 5 bases between them. The CDR3 is 13 amino acids. Germline V gene data show CDR1 as MNHEY and CDR2 as SMNVEV (reference sequence). CDR3 nucleotides: TGTGCCAGCAGTCCAGGGAACACCGGGGAGCTGTTTTTT. Its protein product is CASSPGNTGELFF.

The gene calls are TRBV10-1 and TRBJ2-2; 7 nucleotides line up with TRBD1. There are 14 residues in the CDR3. Germline loops: CDR1 WNHNN, CDR2 SYGVQD (reference sequence). J was trimmed by 6 bases and V by 3 bases; bases with no gene match: 4. CDR3: CASSEDRVAGELFF. CDR3 in DNA: TGCGCCAGCAGTGAAGACAGGGTAGCCGGGGAGCTGTTTTTT.

V is TRBV5-1 and J is TRBJ2-7, with D tentatively TRBD2 (6 bases). This CDR3 is 14 amino acids long. CDR1 is SGHRS and CDR2 is YFSETQ in the germline V gene. V was shortened by 1 base and J by 1 base, with 9 bases between the two germline ends. CDR3 residues: CASSLQGGSYEQYF. In nucleotides, the CDR3 is TGCGCCAGCAGCTTGCAGGGAGGTTCCTACGAGCAGTACTTC.

The chain links TRBV19 to TRBJ1-1; perhaps TRBD1 as D (6 bases). Germline loops: CDR1 LNHDA, CDR2 SQIVND (reference sequence). V lost 5 bases and J lost 6, with 16 bases in between. This CDR3 is built from 14 residues. The CDR3: CASSPLGGGPEAFF. CDR3 nucleotides: TGTGCCAGTAGTCCCCTAGGCGGGGGCCCTGAAGCTTTCTTT.

This clone was seen a few times. The DNA of the CDR3 is TGTGCCAGCAGTTGGGATATGGAAGGGGCAGCAGCTTTCTTT. Translating gives CASSWDMEGAAAFF. The rearrangement links TRBV6-6 to TRBJ1-1, with D possibly being TRBD1 (5 bases). V shed 4 bases and J shed 10 bases, with 19 bases lying between them. The CDR3 is made up of 14 amino acids. Germline V gene sequence: CDR1 MNHNY, CDR2 SVGAGI (reference sequence).

The chain joins TRBV5-1 to TRBJ2-2; TRBD2 is a possible D gene (6 bases). Germline V gene sequence: CDR1 SGHRS, CDR2 YFSETQ. The CDR3 totals 15 residues. Trimming took off 0 bases at V and 7 bases at J, with 13 bases between the two ends. This CDR3 is CASSLADGSHGELFF. In DNA, the CDR3 is TGCGCCAGCAGCTTGGCCGACGGGAGTCACGGGGAGCTGTTTTTT.

This chain connects TRBV6-6 to TRBJ1-1; no clear D gene. The CDR3 has 15 residues. The germline V gene has CDR1 MNHNY and CDR2 SVGAGI (reference sequence). Trimming stripped 2 bases from V and 3 bases from J, with 13 bases between. CDR3 region: CASSYAWSIDTEAFF. The CDR3 nucleotides read TGTGCCAGCAGTTACGCTTGGAGCATCGACACTGAAGCTTTCTTT.

The chain carries TRBV11-3 and TRBJ2-1; 7 bases fit TRBD2. The ends lost 5 bases at V and 4 bases at J; junction bases unmatched: 20. This CDR3 is built from 19 residues. Germline V CDR1 and CDR2: SGHNT, YENEEA. CDR3 DNA sequence: TGTGCCAGCAGCCCGACGGGCGGGAGTAACCTTTTGGGGTACAATGAGCAGTTCTTC. As protein: CASSPTGGSNLLGYNEQFF.

The chain couples TRBV19 to TRBJ2-3; 7 bases map to TRBD2. The CDR3 has 14 amino acids. Trimming cost V 6 bases and J 6 bases; bases outside gene matches: 9. Germline CDR1 and CDR2: LNHDA and SQIVND (reference sequence). In nucleotides, the CDR3 is TGTGCCAGTAGCCTATACTCCGGGGGGGATACGCAGTATTTT. It translates to CASSLYSGGDTQYF.

The gene calls are TRBV2 and TRBJ2-7, with TRBD2 matching 7 bases. The V and J ends lost 4 bases and 1 base, in that order; junction bases with no gene match: 10. Germline V gene sequence: CDR1 SNHLY, CDR2 FYNNEI. The CDR3 length is 16 residues. Here the CDR3 reads CASSAAGSGLSYEQYF. The CDR3 nucleotides are TGTGCCAGCAGTGCGGCGGGTAGCGGGCTTTCCTACGAGCAGTACTTC.

The chain links TRBV5-1 to TRBJ2-5, with TRBD2 matching over 9 bases. The CDR3 spans 15 residues. CDR1 is SGHRS and CDR2 is YFSETQ in the germline V gene. With V trimmed by 2 bases and J by 2 bases, 4 bases remained unmatched. CDR3 nucleotide sequence: TGCGCCAGCAGCTTCCGGCGGGGGGGACAAGAGACCCAGTACTTC. Its protein product is CASSFRRGGQETQYF.

This clone was recorded once. The CDR3, as DNA: TGTGCCAGCAGCCGGCCTGGGGGAGGTGGTGAAAAACTGTTTTTT. Protein: CASSRPGGGGEKLFF. The J gene is TRBJ1-4, the V gene TRBV14, with D perhaps matching TRBD1 (5 bases). Trimming took 4 bases from V and 7 from J, leaving 16 bases between them. In germline, CDR1 is SGHDN, CDR2 FVKESK. The CDR3 runs to 15 residues.

This clone was seen only once. The chain recombines TRBV6-6 with TRBJ2-1; 7 nucleotides line up with TRBD2. V dropped 5 bases and J dropped 4; count of bases not matched to a gene: 8. Germline V gene lookup returns CDR1 MNHNY and CDR2 SVGAGI (reference sequence). The CDR3 extends over 15 amino acids. The CDR3, as DNA: TGTGCCAGCAGTCCCCGGGACTACGGATACAATGAGCAGTTCTTC. This codes for CASSPRDYGYNEQFF.